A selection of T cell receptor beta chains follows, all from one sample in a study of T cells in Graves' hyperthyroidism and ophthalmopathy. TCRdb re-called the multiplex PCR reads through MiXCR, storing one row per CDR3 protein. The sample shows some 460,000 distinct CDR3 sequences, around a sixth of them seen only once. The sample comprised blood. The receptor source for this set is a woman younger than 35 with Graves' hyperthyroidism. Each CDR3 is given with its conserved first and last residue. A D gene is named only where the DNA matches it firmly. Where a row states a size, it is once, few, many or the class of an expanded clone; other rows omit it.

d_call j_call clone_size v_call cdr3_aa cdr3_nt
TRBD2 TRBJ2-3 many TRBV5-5 CASSLILAGTDTQYF TGTGCCAGCAGCTTGATACTAGCGGGCACAGATACGCAGTATTTT
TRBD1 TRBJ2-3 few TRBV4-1 CASSQEGQGRTDTQYF TGCGCCAGCAGCCAAGAGGGACAGGGCCGCACAGATACGCAGTATTTT
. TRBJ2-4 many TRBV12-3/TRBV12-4 CASSAYRVAKNIQYF TGTGCCAGCAGTGCCTACAGGGTGGCCAAAAACATTCAGTACTTC
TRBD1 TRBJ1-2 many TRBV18 CASSPGTGRYYGYTF TGTGCCAGCTCACCCGGGACAGGGAGGTACTATGGCTACACCTTC
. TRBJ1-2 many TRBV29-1 CSVEIWGGYTF TGCAGCGTTGAAATTTGGGGCGGCTACACCTTC
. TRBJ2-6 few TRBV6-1 CASSVTATSGANVLTF TGTGCCAGCAGTGTGACAGCTACCTCTGGGGCCAACGTCCTGACTTTC
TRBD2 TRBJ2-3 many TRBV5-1 CASSLGLDRTDTQYF TGCGCCAGCAGCTTAGGACTAGACAGAACAGATACGCAGTATTTT
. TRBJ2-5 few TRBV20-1 CSASGIPQETQYF TGCAGTGCTAGTGGGATCCCACAAGAGACCCAGTACTTC
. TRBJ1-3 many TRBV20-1 CSATDSSGGNTIYF TGCAGTGCCACGGACTCATCGGGGGGAAACACCATATATTTT
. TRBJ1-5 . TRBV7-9 CASSLGGGGVGNQPQHF TGTGCCAGCAGCTTAGGTGGGGGCGGTGTCGGAAATCAGCCCCAGCATTTT
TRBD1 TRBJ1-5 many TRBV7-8 CASSPGTGDGQPQHF TGTGCCAGCAGCCCCGGGACAGGGGACGGTCAGCCCCAGCATTTT
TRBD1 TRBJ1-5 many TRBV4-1 CASSRGQGGQPQHF TGCGCCAGCAGCCGAGGACAGGGAGGCCAGCCCCAGCATTTT
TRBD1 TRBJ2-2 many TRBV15 CATSRDRGHTGELFF TGTGCCACCAGCAGAGACAGGGGGCACACCGGGGAGCTGTTTTTT
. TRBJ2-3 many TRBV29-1 CSVAAGIQGPDTQYF TGCAGCGTTGCGGCGGGGATACAGGGTCCAGATACGCAGTATTTT
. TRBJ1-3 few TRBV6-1 CASRSPGAGNTIYF TGTGCCAGCAGATCACCAGGGGCTGGAAACACCATATATTTT
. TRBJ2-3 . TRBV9 CASSAGGQDTQYF TGTGCCAGCAGCGCCGGAGGACAAGATACGCAGTATTTT
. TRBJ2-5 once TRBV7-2 CASSLRTSVIQETQYF TGTGCCAGCAGCTTAAGAACCTCAGTGATCCAAGAGACCCAGTACTTC
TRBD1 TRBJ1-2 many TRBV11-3 CASSFNRGDNYGYTF TGTGCCAGCAGCTTCAACAGGGGGGATAACTATGGCTACACCTTC
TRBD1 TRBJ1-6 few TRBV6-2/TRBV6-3 CASRFSQRPGTGATNSPLHF TGTGCCAGCAGATTTTCCCAGCGGCCCGGGACAGGGGCTACTAATTCACCCCTCCACTTT
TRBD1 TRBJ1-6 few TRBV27 CASSPGQPSSPLHF TGTGCCAGCAGCCCGGGACAGCCGAGCTCACCCCTCCACTTT
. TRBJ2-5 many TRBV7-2 CASSYRGAWETQYF TGTGCCAGCAGCTACCGGGGAGCGTGGGAGACCCAGTACTTC
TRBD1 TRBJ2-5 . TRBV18 CASSPGQGVETQYF TGTGCCAGCTCCCCGGGACAGGGGGTGGAGACCCAGTACTTC
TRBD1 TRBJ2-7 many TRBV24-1 CATSDLDRAAFYEQYF TGTGCCACCAGTGATTTGGACAGGGCTGCCTTCTACGAGCAGTACTTC
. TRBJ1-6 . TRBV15 CATSRELRSPLHF TGTGCCACCAGCAGAGAATTGAGATCACCCCTCCACTTT
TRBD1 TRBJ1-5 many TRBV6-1 CASSGGQGARNQPQHF TGTGCCAGCAGTGGGGGACAGGGGGCTCGCAATCAGCCCCAGCATTTT
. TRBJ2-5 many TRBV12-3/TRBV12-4 CASSSYQETQYF TGTGCCAGCAGTTCGTACCAAGAGACCCAGTACTTC
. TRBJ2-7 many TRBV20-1 CSAGGRTVSSYEQYF TGCAGTGCTGGGGGCCGGACAGTGAGCTCCTACGAGCAGTACTTC